This TCR beta chain is from a study of cytomegalovirus exposure and HLA in healthy donors (TCRdb year 2017). As for the study more broadly: An earlier analysis of some 600 of the donors reported about 300 Gb of sequence data and 95 million to 130 million unique TCR beta sequences obtained from approximately 180 million T cells. An early release covering 500 to 750 HLA-typed donors comprised about 320 gigabases of sequencing data and around 86 million unique TCR sequences. Of the roughly 400 genotyped donors, 81% were placed in the genetic ancestry cluster associated with self-reported Caucasian donors. The study aimed to test whether cataloging public T cell receptors could reveal signatures of past pathogen exposure. Using immunosequencing, the study profiled T cell repertoires from about 610 subjects and related those repertoires to cytomegalovirus serostatus. Along with the roughly 670-subject first cohort, a separate validation cohort of around 120 different subjects was used. High-throughput TCR immunosequencing, statistical association of individual TCRs with disease status, and machine learning were combined to predict cytomegalovirus infection status. To study patterns of TCR occurrence, a later analysis re-analyzed previously published TCR beta repertoires from around 660 donors and added high-resolution HLA genotyping. Rather than drawing on any new phenotypic data, the later analysis identified candidate immune exposures from TCR beta sequences and the way those sequences occurred across donors. In an earlier analysis of several hundred of the donors, high-throughput TCR beta sequencing was used to judge whether each TCR beta V gene segment behaved as functional or pseudogenic. Donor age, sex, ethnicity and CMV serostatus were compiled alongside the repertoire data. A later genetic analysis used genome-wide SNP genotypes for about three fifths of the roughly 700 donors, treating that subset as a discovery cohort. All discovery cohort repertoires had been generated on a single sequencing platform. HLA typing included class I and class II loci at four-digit resolution. The number of typed donors differed by locus: 629-630 for A, B, C, DRB1 and DQB1; roughly 510 for DQA1; about 600 for DPA1; and roughly 450 for DPB1. A few DR-DQ haplotypes were handled as single units for association and clustering because linkage in the cohort was strong. Across approximately 420 genotyped donors of the cohort, an average of roughly 200,000 unique TCR beta nucleotide sequences per donor were sequenced, and roughly 18% of those sequences were non-productive.

Broad study findings and their caveats: In a later analysis, most CMV-associated TCR beta chains were found to appear HLA-restricted, with HLA associations seemingly driven largely by CMV exposure. Roughly uniform sequencing depth across donors was assumed in presence/absence analyses, although this assumption may not hold. A later genetic analysis associated a missense DCLRE1C variant with V-gene and J-gene trimming of TCR beta chains, and an independent cohort replicated the association. In an earlier analysis of some 550 of the donors, most TCR beta V segments were observed in productive rearrangements about 90% or about 30% of the time, broadly matching IMGT annotations. A cluster of highly shared sequence variants was judged likely to be a technical artifact of the sequencing pipeline. At a false discovery rate of 0.05, a later analysis linked under 20,000 TCR beta sequences to specific HLA alleles. Linkage disequilibrium might explain the correlated functional status among segregating V segments, but an unknown experimental factor could not be excluded. Compared with equally common non-associated chains, HLA-associated TCR beta chains in a later analysis were more clonally expanded and had lower generation probabilities. Assigning TCR associations to individual alleles was difficult when HLA alleles, especially DR and DQ, strongly co-occurred. Compared with the approximately 670-donor mean, donors in an Asian-associated ancestry cluster had fewer N-insertions in productive TCRs, according to a later genetic analysis. Only TCR beta chains were sequenced in this cohort, and the absence of alpha or paired-chain data limited detectable features. For the cohort, immune exposure information was limited to CMV serostatus. A later analysis found that TCR association rates varied across HLA loci, with DRB1 alleles showing the most associated TCRs and HLA-C alleles the fewest. Because HLA typing was missing for some donors at each locus, association tests included only the typed subset. The earlier analysis of about 600 of the donors excluded about 16 rarely observed V segments, including chromosome 9 orphons, because counts were too low. In a later analysis, several top co-occurrence clusters were reported to appear linked to parvovirus B19, influenza, CMV and Epstein-Barr virus. The classifier was reported to diagnose cytomegalovirus status with high specificity and sensitivity in both the original and validation cohorts. While some public TCRs were present in many individuals, most TCR sequences turned up only very rarely across donors. The study gave a list of under 200 TCR beta chains associated with cytomegalovirus. The authors suggested that the approach could potentially be generalized to other disease states and immunological phenotypes. Some IMGT-functional V segments, including TRBV6-2 and TRBV6-3, could not be distinguished by the 87-base-pair reads and were therefore excluded. A further reported finding was that TCR beta sequences accurately predicted the HLA-A and HLA-B alleles for most subjects in the first cohort. A few of the identified cytomegalovirus-associated TCR beta chains were confirmed in vitro to be specific for cytomegalovirus antigens.

Comment on this clone: The antigen this receptor binds is unknown. Base-call qualities are not available, and no considerably larger clone is one nucleotide away.

Trimming leaves V shorter by 5 bases and J shorter by 3 bases, with the junction holding 17 bases beyond the gene matches. Inclusive of the bounding cysteine and phenylalanine, the CDR3 is 18 residues long. Only the CDR3 part of the read is kept: 54 bases, read in frame from the first base. Per the germline V gene, SGHTA is the CDR1 and FQGNSA is the CDR2. The receptor library was made with the immunoSEQ multiplex PCR assay. The multiplex PCR relied on a mix of 60 forward primers for TCR Vbeta segments and 13 reverse primers for TCR Jbeta segments. A multiplex PCR assay on genomic DNA amplified the CDR3 region of rearranged TCR beta genes. On the Illumina HiSeq System, the amplified TCR beta libraries were sequenced as 87-base-pair reads. The original pipeline was this. Across the 670 or so repertoires, a later analysis counted roughly 84 million unique TCR beta chains, some 11 million of which were shared by at least two donors. Raw reads were error-corrected and collapsed into unique sequences by a nearest-neighbor algorithm in which closely related sequences were merged to remove PCR and sequencing errors. V, D and J gene segments were assigned by aligning CDR3 sequences to IMGT reference sequences. Each retained sequence needed at least a six-nucleotide match to both a V gene segment and a J gene segment. A rearrangement counted as productive if the CDR3 had no stop codons and remained in frame with V and J, and every other rearrangement counted as non-productive. Following IMGT convention, CDR3 was defined as the stretch from the second conserved V-encoded cysteine up to the conserved J-encoded phenylalanine. Sequences without an unambiguous match to a single V gene segment were excluded from the earlier analysis of about 630 of the donors. An earlier analysis of 500 to 600 of the donors classified V segments as functional when productive rearrangements were above 56.7% and as segregating when the standard deviation between donors was above 5%. A statistical classification framework was built for diagnosing cytomegalovirus status from the catalog of TCR beta chain sequences. V and J gene assignment, in a later analysis, came from comparing TCR nucleotide sequences with IMGT/GENE-DB human TR gene sequences. Using the TCRdist pipeline, a later analysis assigned CDR3 sequences along with most-parsimonious VDJ recombination scenarios. In a later analysis, each TCR beta chain was defined by its CDR3 amino acid sequence together with its V-gene family, and reads lacking a unique V-gene family were excluded. To address suspected cross-contamination and a sequencing artifact, a later analysis removed 450 to 700 highly shared, low-generation-probability nucleotide sequences. In a later analysis, a clonal expansion index was calculated for each public chain from normalized within-repertoire ranks of inferred template counts. In a later analysis, generation probabilities were computed with a VDJ recombination model fitted to out-of-frame rearrangements, and the resulting probabilities were checked against IGoR. A later analysis scored TCR-TCR, TCR-HLA and TCR-CMV co-occurrence with hypergeometric tests, applying a repertoire-size bias correction to TCR pairs. To estimate false discovery rates, a later analysis permuted the HLA or CMV assignments 20 times. A later analysis grouped co-occurring TCRs with DBSCAN, adding TCRdist sequence similarity when clustering within HLA-allele-positive subsets. Co-occurrence clustering excluded repertoires with fewer than 30,000 or more than 120,000 public chains, plus five with anomalous nucleotide sharing. Held by TCRdb, this immuneACCESS table contains in-frame sequences only and omits some clones. Under half of the omission traces to an unresolved V gene where checked; the cause of the rest is unknown. V and J calls and clone size are those listed in that table; D and trimming were worked out from the DNA. In all, the sample holds over 110,000 clones, and roughly 80% of those were seen once. The top ten hold just under 1% of the sample.

The cohort was made up of 650 to 700 healthy bone marrow donors. At the time of sampling, all cohort members were nominally healthy, though unrecorded immune exposures were likely present. The donor was CMV seronegative and belonged to the group of over 300 seronegative cohort members. A peripheral blood sample was provided by each donor, and peripheral blood mononuclear cells were used for TCR beta sequencing. The Qiagen DNeasy Blood Extraction Kit was used to extract genomic DNA from the blood cell samples. Sequencing was done on a sample of PBMCs. The receptor was derived from a man aged 18 to 30 in good health and CMV-seronegative. The sequence is built from TRBV7-2 and TRBJ1-2, and TRBD1 aligns with 8 junction nucleotides. Here the CDR3 is given as CASSPPGAGGSRDYGYTF. The DNA is TGTGCCAGCAGCCCTCCCGGGGCAGGGGGCTCGAGAGACTATGGCTACACCTTC.